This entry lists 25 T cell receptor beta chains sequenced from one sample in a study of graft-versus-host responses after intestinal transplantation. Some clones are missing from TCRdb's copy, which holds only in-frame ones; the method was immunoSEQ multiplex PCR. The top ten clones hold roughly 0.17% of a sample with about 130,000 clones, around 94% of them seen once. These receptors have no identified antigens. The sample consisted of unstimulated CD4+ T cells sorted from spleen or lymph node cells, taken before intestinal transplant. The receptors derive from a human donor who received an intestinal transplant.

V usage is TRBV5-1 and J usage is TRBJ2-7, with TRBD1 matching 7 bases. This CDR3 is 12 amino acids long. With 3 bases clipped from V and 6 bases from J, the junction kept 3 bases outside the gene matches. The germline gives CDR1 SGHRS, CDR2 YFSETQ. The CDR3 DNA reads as TGCGCCAGCAGCTCCAACAGGGGCGAGCAGTACTTC. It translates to CASSSNRGEQYF.

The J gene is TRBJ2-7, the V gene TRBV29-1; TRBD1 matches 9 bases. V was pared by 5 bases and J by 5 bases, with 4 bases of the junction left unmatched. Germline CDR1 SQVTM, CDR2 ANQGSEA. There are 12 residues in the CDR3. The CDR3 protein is CSVRQGGDEQYF. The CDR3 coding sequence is TGCAGCGTTAGACAGGGGGGGGACGAGCAGTACTTC.

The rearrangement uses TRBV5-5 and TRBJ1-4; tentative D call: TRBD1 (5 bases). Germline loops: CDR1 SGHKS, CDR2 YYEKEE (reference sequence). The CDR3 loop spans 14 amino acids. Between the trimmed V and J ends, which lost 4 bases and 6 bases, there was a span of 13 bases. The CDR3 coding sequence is TGTGCCAGCAGCCGGGACCCGGGGGATGAAAAACTGTTTTTT. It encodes CASSRDPGDEKLFF.

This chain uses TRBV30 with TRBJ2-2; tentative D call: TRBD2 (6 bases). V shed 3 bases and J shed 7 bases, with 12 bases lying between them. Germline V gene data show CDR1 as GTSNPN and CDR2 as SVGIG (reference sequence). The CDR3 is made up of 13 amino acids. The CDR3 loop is CAWRVGGYGELFF. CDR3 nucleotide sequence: TGTGCCTGGAGGGTTGGGGGGTACGGGGAGCTGTTTTTT.

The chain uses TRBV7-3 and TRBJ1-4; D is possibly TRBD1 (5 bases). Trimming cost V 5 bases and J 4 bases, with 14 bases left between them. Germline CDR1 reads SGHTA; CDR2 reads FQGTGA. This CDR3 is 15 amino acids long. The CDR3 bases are TGTGCCAGCAGCCCCACGGGGGGTGGTAATGAAAAACTGTTTTTT. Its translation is CASSPTGGGNEKLFF.

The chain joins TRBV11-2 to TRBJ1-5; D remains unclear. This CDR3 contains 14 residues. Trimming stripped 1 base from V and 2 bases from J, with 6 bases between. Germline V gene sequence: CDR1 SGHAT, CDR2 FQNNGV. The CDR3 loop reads CASSLGVGNQPQHF. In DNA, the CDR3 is TGTGCCAGCAGCTTAGGAGTGGGCAATCAGCCCCAGCATTTT.

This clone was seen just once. The CDR3 reads CASSYQGMGTGELFF. The DNA of the CDR3 is TGTGCCAGCAGTTATCAGGGGATGGGCACCGGGGAGCTGTTTTTT. The rearrangement uses TRBV6-5 and TRBJ2-2, with a tentative D call TRBD1 (6 bases). The CDR3 runs to 15 residues. CDR1 and CDR2 from the germline V gene are MNHEY and SVGAGI. Trimming pared 3 bases from V and 4 bases from J, leaving 12 bases between.

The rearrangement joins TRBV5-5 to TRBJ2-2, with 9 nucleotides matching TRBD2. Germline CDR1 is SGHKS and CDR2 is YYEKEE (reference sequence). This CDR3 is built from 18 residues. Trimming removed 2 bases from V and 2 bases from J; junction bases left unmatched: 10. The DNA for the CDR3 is TGTGCCAGCAGCTTCCATGCCGGGACTAGCAGTAACACCGGGGAGCTGTTTTTT. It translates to CASSFHAGTSSNTGELFF.

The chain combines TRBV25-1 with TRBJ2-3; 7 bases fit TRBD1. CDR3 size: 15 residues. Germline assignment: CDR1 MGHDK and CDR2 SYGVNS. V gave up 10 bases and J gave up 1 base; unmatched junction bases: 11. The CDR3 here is CATQGVSGGTDTQYF. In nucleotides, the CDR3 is TGTGCCACCCAGGGGGTGTCAGGGGGCACAGATACGCAGTATTTT.

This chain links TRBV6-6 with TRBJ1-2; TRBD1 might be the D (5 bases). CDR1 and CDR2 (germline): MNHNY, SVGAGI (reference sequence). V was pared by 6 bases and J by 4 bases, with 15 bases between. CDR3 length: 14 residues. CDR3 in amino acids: CASSSGTEFYGYTF. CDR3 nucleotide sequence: TGTGCCAGCAGCTCCGGGACCGAGTTCTATGGCTACACCTTC.

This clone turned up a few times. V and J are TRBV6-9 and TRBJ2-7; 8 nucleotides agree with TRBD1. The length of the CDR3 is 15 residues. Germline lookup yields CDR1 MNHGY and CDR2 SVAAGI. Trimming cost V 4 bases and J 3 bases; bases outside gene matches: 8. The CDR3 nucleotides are TGTGCCAGCAGTTGGAAGGACAGGGTAAACTACGAGCAGTACTTC. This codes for CASSWKDRVNYEQYF.

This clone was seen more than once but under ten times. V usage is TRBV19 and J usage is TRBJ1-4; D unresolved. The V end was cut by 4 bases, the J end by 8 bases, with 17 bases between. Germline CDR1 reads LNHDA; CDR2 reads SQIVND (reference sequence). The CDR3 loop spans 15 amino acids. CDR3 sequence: CASSRQSGIGEKLFF. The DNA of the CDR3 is TGTGCCAGTAGTAGGCAGTCCGGAATCGGGGAAAAACTGTTTTTT.

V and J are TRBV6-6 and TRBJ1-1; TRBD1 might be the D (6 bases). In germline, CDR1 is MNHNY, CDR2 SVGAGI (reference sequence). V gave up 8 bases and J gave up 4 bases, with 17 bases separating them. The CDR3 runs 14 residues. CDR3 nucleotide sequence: TGTGCCAGCTCAAGGGGGGGGGCCGGCACTGAAGCTTTCTTT. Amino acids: CASSRGGAGTEAFF.

The CDR3 reads CAWSVGWVESSTQYF. DNA of the CDR3: TGTGCCTGGAGTGTAGGGTGGGTCGAATCGTCGACCCAGTACTTC. The V and J genes are TRBV30 and TRBJ2-5; D is ambiguous. The germline V gene has CDR1 GTSNPN and CDR2 SVGIG (reference sequence). Trimming pared 0 bases from V and 7 bases from J, leaving 18 bases between. CDR3 length: 15 residues.

This CDR3 reads CASSIAGQVYYGYTF. CDR3 coding DNA: TGTGCCAGTAGTATAGCGGGACAGGTATACTATGGCTACACCTTC. V and J are TRBV19 and TRBJ1-2, with 8 bases identical to TRBD1. Germline-derived CDR1 and CDR2 are LNHDA and SQIVND (reference sequence). Unmatched junction bases numbered 4, after V lost 1 base and J lost 3 bases. The CDR3 has 15 amino acids.

In nucleotides, the CDR3 is TGCGCCAGCAGCAAGGGACAGTCTAACACTGAAGCTTTCTTT. Translated, it gives CASSKGQSNTEAFF. V gene TRBV5-1 combines with J gene TRBJ1-1; TRBD1 agrees at 7 bases. CDR3 length: 14 residues. With V trimmed by 4 bases and J by 2 bases, 5 bases remained unmatched. CDR1 and CDR2 (germline): SGHRS, YFSETQ.

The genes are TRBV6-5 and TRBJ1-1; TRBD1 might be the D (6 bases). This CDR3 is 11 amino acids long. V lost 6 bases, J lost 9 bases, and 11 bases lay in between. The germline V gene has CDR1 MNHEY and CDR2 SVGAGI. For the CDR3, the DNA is TGTGCCAGCAGCCGAGACAGGCAAGCTTTCTTT. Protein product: CASSRDRQAFF.

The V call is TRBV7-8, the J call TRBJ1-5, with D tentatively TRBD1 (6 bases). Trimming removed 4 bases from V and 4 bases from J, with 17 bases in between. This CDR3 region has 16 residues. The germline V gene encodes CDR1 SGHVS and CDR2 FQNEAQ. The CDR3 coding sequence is TGTGCCAGCAGCTCGCGCGGGGGGCGCTTGAATCAGCCCCAGCATTTT. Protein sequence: CASSSRGGRLNQPQHF.

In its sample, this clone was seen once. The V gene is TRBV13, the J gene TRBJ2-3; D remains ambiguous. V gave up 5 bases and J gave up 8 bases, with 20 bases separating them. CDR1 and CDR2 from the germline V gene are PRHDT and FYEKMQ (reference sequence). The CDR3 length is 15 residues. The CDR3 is CASSPQARLVFTQYF. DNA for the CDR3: TGTGCCAGCAGCCCCCAGGCGCGCCTGGTGTTTACGCAGTATTTT.

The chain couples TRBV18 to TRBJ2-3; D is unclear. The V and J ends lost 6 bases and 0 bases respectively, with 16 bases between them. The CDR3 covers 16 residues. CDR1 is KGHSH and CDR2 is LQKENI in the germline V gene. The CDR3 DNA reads TGTGCCAGCTCGTCTCAACGGTATTCTAGCACAGATACGCAGTATTTT. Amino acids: CASSSQRYSSTDTQYF.

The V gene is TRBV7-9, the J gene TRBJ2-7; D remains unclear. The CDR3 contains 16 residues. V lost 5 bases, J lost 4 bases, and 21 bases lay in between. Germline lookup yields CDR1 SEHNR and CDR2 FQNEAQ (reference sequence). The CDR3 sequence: CASSPTKAGFPYEQYF. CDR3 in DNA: TGTGCCAGCAGCCCAACCAAAGCCGGGTTCCCTTACGAGCAGTACTTC.

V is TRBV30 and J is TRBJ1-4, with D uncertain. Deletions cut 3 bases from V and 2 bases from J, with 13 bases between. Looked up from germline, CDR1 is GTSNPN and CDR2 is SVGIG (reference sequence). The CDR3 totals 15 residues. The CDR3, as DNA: TGTGCCTGGAGCCTACCTGGCCTGACTAATGAAAAACTGTTTTTT. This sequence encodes CAWSLPGLTNEKLFF.

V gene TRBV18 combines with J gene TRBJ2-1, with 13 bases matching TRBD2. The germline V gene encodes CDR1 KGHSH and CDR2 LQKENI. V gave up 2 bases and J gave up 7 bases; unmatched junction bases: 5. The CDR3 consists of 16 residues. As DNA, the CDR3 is TGTGCCAGCTCACCAACTAGCGGGGGGGCCGGGAATGAGCAGTTCTTC. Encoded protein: CASSPTSGGAGNEQFF.

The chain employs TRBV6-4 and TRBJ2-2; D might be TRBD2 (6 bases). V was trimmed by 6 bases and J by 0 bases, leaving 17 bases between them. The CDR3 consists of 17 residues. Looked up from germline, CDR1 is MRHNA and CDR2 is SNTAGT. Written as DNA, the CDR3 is TGTGCCAGCAGCCCGTCGGGACTGCTCACGAACACCGGGGAGCTGTTTTTT. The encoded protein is CASSPSGLLTNTGELFF.

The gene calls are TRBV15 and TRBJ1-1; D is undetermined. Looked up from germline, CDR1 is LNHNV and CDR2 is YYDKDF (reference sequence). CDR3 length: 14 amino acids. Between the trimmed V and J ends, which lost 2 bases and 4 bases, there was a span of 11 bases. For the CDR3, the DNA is TGTGCCACCAGCAGACGTGCCGTTTCCACTGAAGCTTTCTTT. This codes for CATSRRAVSTEAFF. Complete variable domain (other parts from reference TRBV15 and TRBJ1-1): DAMVIQNPRYQVTQFGKPVTLSCSQTLNHNVMYWYQQKSSQAPKLLFHYYDKDFNNEADTPDNFQSRRPNTSFCFLDIRSPGLGDTAMYLCATSRRAVSTEAFFGQGTRLTVV.